These 9 T cell receptor delta chains share one sample of origin, sequenced in a study of gamma-delta T cells after stem cell transplantation. TCRdb re-called the RT-PCR reads via CATT. Of about 1,800 delta-chain clones detected, more than 15% appear once; the ten largest clones hold about 68%. The sequencing sample was made of gamma-delta T cells. The receptors shown here come from a human donor. It is not recorded whose cells these are; they may come from a transplant donor.

To note about this clone: The sample carries other DNA sequences with the same CDR3. The chain uses TRDV1 and TRDJ1, with 13 bases identical to TRDD3. From germline, CDR1 is TSWWSYY and CDR2 QGS. The CDR3 runs 22 residues. V trimming: 3 bases; J trimming: 9 bases; junction bases outside the gene matches: 28. The CDR3 reads CALGDPHLAKGLLTGGYAELIF. As DNA, the CDR3 is TGTGCTCTTGGGGATCCACATCTGGCCAAGGGTCTCCTTACTGGGGGATACGCAGAACTCATCTTT.

Judged by abundance, this clone is medium-sized. Other DNA sequences of this sample code for an identical CDR3. J is TRDJ1 and V is TRDV2; 13 nucleotides align to TRDD3. Germline V lookup: CDR1 GEAIGNYY, CDR2 EKD. CDR3 length: 25 residues. V dropped 0 bases and J dropped 0; count of bases not matched to a gene: 27. This CDR3 reads CACDTVDPTSTGGYAPQLYTDKLIF. The CDR3 coding sequence is TGTGCCTGTGACACCGTGGACCCCACGAGTACTGGGGGATACGCACCCCAACTGTACACCGATAAACTCATCTTT.

This clone has a handful of counts. The chain is built from TRDV1 and TRDJ1; 7 bases map to TRDD2. Trimming took 0 bases from V and 4 from J; bases not matched to a gene: 20. From germline, CDR1 is TSWWSYY and CDR2 QGS. The CDR3 is 20 amino acids. The CDR3 spells CALGELGFLPSWWDIDKLIF. The CDR3, as DNA: TGTGCTCTTGGGGAACTAGGTTTCCTACCCTCCTGGTGGGACATCGATAAACTCATCTTT.

This rearrangement joins TRDV1 to TRDJ1, with 8 bases identical to TRDD3. With 2 bases clipped from V and 1 base from J, the junction kept 27 bases outside the gene matches. The germline V gene encodes CDR1 TSWWSYY and CDR2 QGS. The CDR3 sequence is 23 residues long. The CDR3 region has the DNA TGTGCTCTTGGGGAAATTTCGGCCCTCCAACATGCTACTGGGGGTAACATCACCGATAAACTCATCTTT. Residues: CALGEISALQHATGGNITDKLIF.

As to this clone: The TCRdb record carries a much larger clone's protein, which differs from this DNA's translation at residue 9; a read error is the likely cause, and the protein listed here is the DNA translation. The rearrangement links TRDV1 to TRDJ1; 7 bases line up with TRDD2. Germline CDR1 is TSWWSYY and CDR2 is QGS. The junction had 15 bases not matched to a gene; V was cut back by 1 base and J by 1 base. The CDR3 runs to 19 residues. This chain's CDR3 is CALGEPFLLLPAITDKLIF. The DNA for the CDR3 is TGTGCTCTTGGGGAACCATTCCTACTTTTGCCCGCCATCACCGATAAACTCATCTTT.

This clone counts as medium-sized. The V call is TRDV1, the J call TRDJ1, with 8 nucleotides matching TRDD3. CDR3 length: 20 residues. J was trimmed by 1 base and V by 0 bases; bases with no gene match: 16. The germline gives CDR1 TSWWSYY, CDR2 QGS. CDR3 in amino acids: CALGELGTLTLGDPTDKLIF. The DNA for the CDR3 is TGTGCTCTTGGGGAACTCGGAACGCTCACGCTGGGGGACCCCACCGATAAACTCATCTTT.

As regards this clone: A much larger clone sits a single nucleotide away, making a read error possible. Other DNA sequences in the sample encode the same CDR3. The chain has TRDV2 and TRDJ1; 9 bases are a match to TRDD3. Looked up from germline, CDR1 is GEAIGNYY and CDR2 is EKD. V lost 3 bases to trimming and J lost 0 bases; unmatched junction nucleotides: 10. The CDR3 runs to 17 residues. CDR3 region: CACDAVLGDTHTDKLIF. In DNA form, the CDR3 reads TGTGCCTGTGACGCTGTACTAGGGGATACGCACACCGATAAACTCATCTTT.

The J gene is TRDJ1, the V gene TRDV1, with TRDD2 as a possible D gene (6 bases). There are 13 residues in the CDR3. Germline V gene sequence: CDR1 TSWWSYY, CDR2 QGS. The V end lost 5 bases, the J end lost 6 bases, and 13 bases lay between the germline ends. This chain's CDR3 is CALGPRLPHKLIF. DNA of the CDR3: TGTGCTCTTGGGCCTCGCCTTCCGCATAAACTCATCTTT.

A word on this clone: This DNA's translation differs at residue 12 from TCRdb's protein, which comes from a much larger clone; a read error is likely, and the protein shown is translated from the DNA. This chain joins TRDV1 and TRDJ1; tentative D call: TRDD3 (6 bases). V was clipped by 1 base and J by 0 bases, with 24 bases between them. The CDR3 length is 20 residues. CDR1 and CDR2 (germline): TSWWSYY, QGS. The CDR3 reads CALGEPPVRWGVRYTDKLIF. DNA for the CDR3: TGTGCTCTTGGGGAACCCCCCGTTCGATGGGGGGTAAGGTACACCGATAAACTCATCTTT.